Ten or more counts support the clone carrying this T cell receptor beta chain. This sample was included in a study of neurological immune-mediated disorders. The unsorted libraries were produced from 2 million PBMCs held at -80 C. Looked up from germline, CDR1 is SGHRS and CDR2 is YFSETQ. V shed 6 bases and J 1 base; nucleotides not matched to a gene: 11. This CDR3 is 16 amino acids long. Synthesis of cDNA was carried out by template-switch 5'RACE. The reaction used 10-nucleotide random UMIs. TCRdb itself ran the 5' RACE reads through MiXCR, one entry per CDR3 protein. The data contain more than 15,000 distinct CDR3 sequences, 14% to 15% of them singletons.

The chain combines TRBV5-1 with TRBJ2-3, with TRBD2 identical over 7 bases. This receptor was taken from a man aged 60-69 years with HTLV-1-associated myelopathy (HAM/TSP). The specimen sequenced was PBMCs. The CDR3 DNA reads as TGCGCCAGCAACCAACGGGGGAGCGGGGGCACAGATACGCAGTATTTT. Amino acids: CASNQRGSGGTDTQYF.